The 30 T cell receptor beta chains below all came from one sample that was sequenced in a study of shared clonotypes between healthy human individuals. Using immunoSEQ multiplex PCR, the repertoire was profiled, and TCRdb retains in-frame clones only, with some absent. The sample contains 950,000 to 1,300,000 clones, about 74% of which appear only once. Source material: memory CD4+ T cells sorted from blood. Subset given: CD45RA-negative fraction. The receptors come from a man between 18 and 29 years old in good health.

V usage is TRBV7-9 and J usage is TRBJ2-5; TRBD1 matches 7 bases. CDR1 SEHNR and CDR2 FQNEAQ come from the germline V gene (reference sequence). CDR3 size: 15 residues. The junction had 11 bases not matched to a gene; V was cut back by 5 bases and J by 5 bases. The CDR3 protein is CASSLQGVIAETQYF. DNA of the CDR3: TGTGCCAGCAGCCTTCAGGGGGTCATAGCGGAGACCCAGTACTTC.

The sample holds one count of this clone. The CDR3 nucleotides are TGTGCCAGCAGTTTAAGGGCAGCTTTTAACTATGGCTACACCTTC. Translating it yields CASSLRAAFNYGYTF. The V gene is TRBV27, the J gene TRBJ1-2; no firm D call. The CDR3 loop spans 15 amino acids. Per germline, CDR1 MNHEY and CDR2 SMNVEV (reference sequence). V was clipped by 2 bases and J by 1 base, with 11 bases between them.

This clone was counted once. The chain carries TRBV30 and TRBJ1-3; TRBD1 agrees at 8 bases. Germline CDR1 is GTSNPN and CDR2 is SVGIG (reference sequence). J lost 4 bases, V lost 4 bases, and 9 bases had no gene match. The CDR3 runs 15 residues. CDR3 in DNA: TGTGCCTGGATCACAGGGGGTACGGGGGGAAACACCATATATTTT. Encoded protein: CAWITGGTGGNTIYF.

Details on this clone: The junction and the germline gene differ at one end; a read error may be behind it. V is TRBV10-3 and J is TRBJ2-1; D is undetermined. Germline CDR1 and CDR2: ENHRY and SYGVKD. The CDR3 spans 12 residues. The CDR3 here is CASSSTNNEQFF. CDR3 coding DNA: TGTGCCAGCAGTTCCACGAACAATGAGCAGTTCTTC.

The V and J genes are TRBV19 and TRBJ2-7, with a possible D match to TRBD2 (5 bases). Trimming cost V 0 bases and J 5 bases, with 14 bases left between them. The CDR3 has 15 amino acids. Germline V CDR1 and CDR2: LNHDA, SQIVND (reference sequence). This CDR3 reads CASSIDKSSGNEQYF. The DNA of the CDR3 is TGTGCCAGTAGTATAGATAAATCGTCCGGGAACGAGCAGTACTTC.

This clone came up once. The V gene is TRBV9, the J gene TRBJ2-7; 11 bases align to TRBD2. CDR1 and CDR2 from the germline V gene are SGDLS and YYNGEE. The CDR3 loop spans 13 amino acids. The V gene end was trimmed by 2 bases and the J gene end by 7 bases; junction bases not matched to a gene: 2. This CDR3 reads CASSVTSGVEQYF. CDR3 bases: TGTGCCAGCAGCGTGACTAGCGGGGTGGAGCAGTACTTC.

J is TRBJ2-5 and V is TRBV9; perhaps TRBD1 as D (6 bases). Germline CDR1 and CDR2: SGDLS and YYNGEE. Trimming cost V 3 bases and J 2 bases, with 14 bases left between them. The CDR3 length is 15 residues. The CDR3 DNA reads as TGTGCCAGCAGCGGATCCGGGACACTACAAGAGACCCAGTACTTC. This gives the protein CASSGSGTLQETQYF.

The genes are TRBV5-1 and TRBJ2-1; 10 bases align to TRBD2. The CDR3 sequence is 15 residues long. Germline CDR1 and CDR2: SGHRS and YFSETQ. Losses at the gene ends were 4 bases for V and 4 bases for J; bases not matched to a gene: 5. DNA for the CDR3: TGCGCCAGCAGCCATTTAGCGGGGGGTTACAATGAGCAGTTCTTC. Its translation: CASSHLAGGYNEQFF.

The chain's CDR3 is CASSGSGRDYNEQFF. The CDR3 region has the DNA TGTGCCAGCAGTGGGAGCGGGAGGGATTACAATGAGCAGTTCTTC. The gene calls are TRBV2 and TRBJ2-1; TRBD2 matches at 10 bases. From germline, CDR1 is SNHLY and CDR2 FYNNEI. This CDR3 spans 15 amino acids. Trimming took 4 bases from V and 4 from J; bases not matched to a gene: 4.

The chain has TRBV28 and TRBJ1-3, with D perhaps matching TRBD1 (5 bases). This CDR3 comprises 12 residues. The germline V and J ends were trimmed by 10 bases and 4 bases, with 11 bases remaining between them. Looked up from germline, CDR1 is MDHEN and CDR2 is SYDVKM. The CDR3 DNA is TGTGCCACCTCTCGGGGCGGAAACACCATATATTTT. Protein: CATSRGGNTIYF.

The J gene is TRBJ1-4, the V gene TRBV5-1; possible D gene TRBD1, 5 bases. Germline CDR1 reads SGHRS; CDR2 reads YFSETQ. The CDR3 is made up of 17 amino acids. Trimming left V 4 bases short and J 5 bases short, with 21 bases between. The CDR3 nucleotides are TGCGCCAGCAGCCCCAGGACGGATGGGGCCCGCAATGAAAAACTGTTTTTT. This codes for CASSPRTDGARNEKLFF.

This clone turned up a few times. Other DNA sequences in the same sample also yield this CDR3. This chain links TRBV7-2 with TRBJ2-5; 12 bases agree with TRBD2. Trimming removed 3 bases from V and 4 bases from J; junction bases left unmatched: 3. CDR3 length: 15 residues. Germline-derived CDR1 and CDR2 are SGHTA and FQGNSA. CDR3 sequence reads: CASSLGGLAGETQYF. The DNA for the CDR3 is TGTGCCAGCAGCTTGGGGGGACTAGCGGGAGAGACCCAGTACTTC.

This sequence joins TRBV7-2 and TRBJ1-5, with D hard to call. CDR3 size: 13 residues. The germline V gene encodes CDR1 SGHTA and CDR2 FQGNSA. Trimming removed 1 base from V and 4 bases from J, with 5 bases in between. CDR3 bases: TGTGCCAGCAGCTTAGAACGGAATCAGCCCCAGCATTTT. Amino acids: CASSLERNQPQHF.

This clone was detected only once. Other DNA sequences within the sample encode an identical CDR3. The J gene is TRBJ2-7, the V gene TRBV9; D perhaps matches TRBD2 (5 bases). CDR3 length: 14 residues. V lost 0 bases, J lost 1 base, and 8 bases lay in between. Germline CDR1 reads SGDLS; CDR2 reads YYNGEE. The CDR3 here is CASSVEDSSYEQYF. The CDR3 DNA sequence: TGTGCCAGCAGCGTAGAGGACTCTTCCTACGAGCAGTACTTC.

The chain combines TRBV5-6 with TRBJ1-3; no reliable D call. The CDR3 consists of 14 residues. V shed 2 bases and J shed 2 bases, with 8 bases lying between them. Germline CDR1 is SGHDT and CDR2 is YYEEEE. CDR3 sequence reads: CASSLEPAGNTIYF. The CDR3 coding sequence is TGTGCCAGCAGCTTAGAACCCGCTGGAAACACCATATATTTT.

At least ten counts were recorded for this clone. The genes are TRBV11-3 and TRBJ2-3; D not certain. Germline V CDR1 and CDR2: SGHNT, YENEEA. V lost 4 bases and J lost 4, with 12 bases in between. CDR3 length equals 14 residues. The CDR3 nucleotides are TGTGCCAGCAGCTCCCCCCGCTTTCCAGATACGCAGTATTTT. Translation gives CASSSPRFPDTQYF.

The chain carries TRBV2 and TRBJ2-7, with D perhaps matching TRBD2 (5 bases). Germline lookup yields CDR1 SNHLY and CDR2 FYNNEI. The CDR3 loop spans 13 amino acids. Trimming removed 7 bases from V and 3 bases from J, with 13 bases in between. CDR3 DNA sequence: TGTGCCAGCAAGAGGGTCAAAAACTACGAGCAGTACTTC. The encoded protein is CASKRVKNYEQYF.

This sequence joins TRBV29-1 and TRBJ2-2; TRBD1 aligns across 7 bases. Germline V lookup: CDR1 SQVTM, CDR2 ANQGSEA. The CDR3 sequence is 16 residues long. J gave up 6 bases and V 0 bases, and 10 bases lay outside the gene matches. The CDR3 reads CSVEDMKRGRPGELFF. CDR3 coding DNA: TGCAGCGTTGAAGATATGAAGAGGGGGCGGCCCGGGGAGCTGTTTTTT.

This chain links TRBV2 with TRBJ1-2, with D uncertain. The CDR3 covers 13 residues. Germline V gene sequence: CDR1 SNHLY, CDR2 FYNNEI. Trimming removed 2 bases at V and 8 bases at J, with 12 bases between. CDR3 nucleotides: TGTGCCAGCAGTGAACTGGGGAGGAGCGGCTACACCTTC. Translating gives CASSELGRSGYTF. Based on the CDR3 plus reference TRBV2 and TRBJ1-2, the full variable domain is EPEVTQTPSHQVTQMGQEVILRCVPISNHLYFYWYRQILGQKVEFLVSFYNNEISEKSEIFDDQFSVERPDGSNFTLKIRSTKLEDSAMYFCASSELGRSGYTFGSGTRLTVV.

J is TRBJ1-2 and V is TRBV5-6; D is unclear. CDR3 size: 11 residues. Germline lookup yields CDR1 SGHDT and CDR2 YYEEEE. V dropped 1 base and J dropped 8 bases, with 6 bases sitting between them. The CDR3, as DNA: TGTGCCAGCAGCTTGAGGCGAGGCTACACCTTC. Translation gives CASSLRRGYTF.

The chain carries TRBV9 and TRBJ2-1; TRBD2 matches 8 bases. The length of the CDR3 is 15 residues. V dropped 3 bases and J dropped 2; count of bases not matched to a gene: 4. Germline V gives CDR1 SGDLS, CDR2 YYNGEE. The DNA of the CDR3 is TGTGCCAGCAGCGCCACTAGCGGCCCCTACAATGAGCAGTTCTTC. It yields the protein CASSATSGPYNEQFF.

The gene calls are TRBV4-1 and TRBJ2-5, with D unclear. The CDR3 covers 14 residues. Germline CDR1 is MGHRA and CDR2 is YSYEKL. Trimming took 4 bases from V and 2 from J, leaving 11 bases between them. The DNA for the CDR3 is TGCGCCAGCAGCCTCGCGGAAGAGCAAGAGACCCAGTACTTC. It is translated as CASSLAEEQETQYF.

The chain uses TRBV6-5 and TRBJ2-7; TRBD1 agrees at 9 bases. Per the germline V gene, CDR1 is MNHEY and CDR2 is SVGAGI. CDR3 length: 15 amino acids. V was clipped by 2 bases and J by 5 bases; unmatched bases: 7. This CDR3 reads CASSYRGQGPHEQYF. DNA of the CDR3: TGTGCCAGCAGTTACAGAGGACAGGGGCCCCACGAGCAGTACTTC.

The chain couples TRBV5-4 to TRBJ2-1; a possible D gene is TRBD2 (6 bases). CDR3 size: 15 residues. V gave up 2 bases and J gave up 3 bases, with 12 bases separating them. Germline V CDR1 and CDR2: SGHNT, YYREEE (reference sequence). Here the CDR3 reads CASSFGTGDYNEQFF. In DNA form, the CDR3 reads TGTGCCAGCAGCTTCGGTACGGGAGACTACAATGAGCAGTTCTTC.

The rearrangement links TRBV7-2 to TRBJ2-7; 7 bases agree with TRBD1. Germline V gene sequence: CDR1 SGHTA, CDR2 FQGNSA. Trimming removed 5 bases from V and 3 bases from J; junction bases left unmatched: 10. The CDR3 loop spans 15 amino acids. The CDR3 protein is CASSPRTGGVYEQYF. CDR3 nucleotides: TGTGCCAGCAGCCCCCGGACAGGAGGCGTCTACGAGCAGTACTTC.

V usage is TRBV30 and J usage is TRBJ2-3; 9 bases are shared with TRBD2. This CDR3 has 11 residues. V shed 4 bases and J 12 bases; nucleotides not matched to a gene: 5. In germline, CDR1 is GTSNPN, CDR2 SVGIG (reference sequence). The CDR3 sequence: CAWTSGAFQYF. The DNA of the CDR3 is TGTGCCTGGACTAGCGGGGCTTTCCAGTATTTT.

V gene TRBV7-9 combines with J gene TRBJ2-5, with no clear D. CDR1 and CDR2 (germline): SEHNR, FQNEAQ (reference sequence). This CDR3 comprises 16 residues. Trimming took 4 bases from V and 4 from J, leaving 19 bases between them. CDR3 DNA: TGTGCCAGCAGCTCCCTTCCCGTTGGGAAATCAGAGACCCAGTACTTC. It specifies CASSSLPVGKSETQYF.

The rearrangement joins TRBV30 to TRBJ2-5; D may correspond to TRBD1 or TRBD2 (5 bases each). V lost 2 bases to trimming and J lost 5 bases, with 18 bases between them. The germline V gene has CDR1 GTSNPN and CDR2 SVGIG (reference sequence). This CDR3 region has 15 residues. CDR3: CAWSILGAGLETQYF. CDR3 nucleotides: TGTGCCTGGAGTATCCTCGGGGCTGGCCTGGAGACCCAGTACTTC.

This sequence joins TRBV5-1 and TRBJ1-1; D ambiguous. The CDR3 has 14 amino acids. Trimming stripped 4 bases from V and 5 bases from J, with 15 bases between. Looked up from germline, CDR1 is SGHRS and CDR2 is YFSETQ. CDR3 sequence: CASSRGGMSTEAFF. Written as DNA, the CDR3 is TGCGCCAGCAGCCGTGGAGGGATGTCTACTGAAGCTTTCTTT.

Comments on this clone: The same CDR3 also results from other DNA sequences found in this sample. The chain carries TRBV18 and TRBJ2-7; D is perhaps TRBD1 (5 bases). Germline V CDR1 and CDR2: KGHSH, LQKENI. The V and J ends lost 2 bases and 2 bases respectively, with 10 bases between them. This CDR3 region has 14 residues. CDR3 sequence: CASSPGQGPYEQYF. The DNA of the CDR3 is TGTGCCAGCTCACCAGGCCAGGGTCCCTACGAGCAGTACTTC.